Reported below is one T cell receptor beta chain. CDR3 size: 14 residues. Trimming took off 2 bases at V and 2 bases at J, with 7 bases between the two ends. Germline CDR1 LGHNA, CDR2 YSLEER. Extracted RNA was reverse transcribed into cDNA, the sequencing template. Assay used: immunoSEQ multiplex PCR; TCRdb lists only in-frame clones, some missing. The repertoire holds 120,000 or so clones, about 50% seen once, with roughly a tenth in the top ten. This entry is derived from a study of CD8+ T cells in alopecia areata. The source of this sequence is a human donor with alopecia areata. What was sequenced was NKG2D-low CD8+ T cells sorted from blood. This rearrangement joins TRBV4-3 to TRBJ1-5; D gene unclear. The CDR3 region has the DNA TGCGCCAGCAGCCAATATGAGGGCAATCAGCCCCAGCATTTT. Its translation: CASSQYEGNQPQHF.